This T cell receptor (beta chain) was obtained from a study of regulatory T cells in long-lasting Graves disease. Whole-study results and caveats: TRBV28, TRBJ1-2 and TRBJ2-5 were favored in persistent disease.

CDR1 is SGHVS and CDR2 is FQNEAQ in the germline V gene. V was clipped by 5 bases and J by 1 base; unmatched bases: 11. CDR3 size: 18 residues. This clonotype was detected ten times or more. Its antigen is as yet unknown. Arm-PCR of CDR3 regions and iRepertoire HTBI primers were used to build TCR beta libraries. TCRdb used MiXCR to reprocess the multiplex PCR reads, holding one entry per CDR3 protein. The table includes approximately 460,000 distinct CDR3 sequences, less than 20% detected once. Noted time point: newly diagnosed GD, antithyroid drugs for less than 3 months. Extracted RNA from PBMCs served as the source of the TCR library. The same sample was also studied in work on T cells in Graves' hyperthyroidism and ophthalmopathy. That work states: Researchers ran a first-round RT-PCR on the TCR CDR3 using the HTBI primer set. Most thyroid clonotypes that were expanded above 0.001 also turned up in blood.

The sequence was obtained from a woman aged 25 to 39 with Graves disease. Sequences were derived from peripheral blood mononuclear cells (PBMCs), sampled at new diagnosis, from a patient treated with antithyroid drugs. The genes are TRBV7-8 and TRBJ2-1; 10 bases match TRBD2. The CDR3 DNA sequence: TGTGCCAGCAGCCGAGGGTCTAGCGGGAGTGGGTCCTACAATGAGCAGTTCTTC. Its protein is CASSRGSSGSGSYNEQFF.